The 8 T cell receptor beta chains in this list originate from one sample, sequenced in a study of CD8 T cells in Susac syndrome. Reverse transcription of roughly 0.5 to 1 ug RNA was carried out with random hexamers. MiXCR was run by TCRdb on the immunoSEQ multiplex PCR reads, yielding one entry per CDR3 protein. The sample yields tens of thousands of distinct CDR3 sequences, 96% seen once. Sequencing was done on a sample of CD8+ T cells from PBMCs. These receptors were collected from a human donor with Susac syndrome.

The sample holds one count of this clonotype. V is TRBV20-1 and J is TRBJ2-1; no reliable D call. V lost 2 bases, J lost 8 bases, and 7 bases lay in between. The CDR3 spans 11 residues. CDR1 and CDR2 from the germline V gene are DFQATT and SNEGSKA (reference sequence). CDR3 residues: CSARWVDEQFF. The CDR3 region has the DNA TGCAGTGCTAGATGGGTCGATGAGCAGTTCTTC.

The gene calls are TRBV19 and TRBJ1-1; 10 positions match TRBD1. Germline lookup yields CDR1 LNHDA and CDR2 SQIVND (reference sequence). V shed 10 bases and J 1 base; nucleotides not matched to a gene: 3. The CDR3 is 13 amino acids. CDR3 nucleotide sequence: TGTGCCATACGGGACAGGGGGAACACTGAAGCTTTCTTT. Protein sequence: CAIRDRGNTEAFF. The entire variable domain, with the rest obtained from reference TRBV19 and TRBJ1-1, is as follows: DGGITQSPKYLFRKEGQNVTLSCEQNLNHDAMYWYRQDPGQGLRLIYYSQIVNDFQKGDIAEGYSVSREKKESFPLTVTSAQKNPTAFYLCAIRDRGNTEAFFGQGTRLTVV.

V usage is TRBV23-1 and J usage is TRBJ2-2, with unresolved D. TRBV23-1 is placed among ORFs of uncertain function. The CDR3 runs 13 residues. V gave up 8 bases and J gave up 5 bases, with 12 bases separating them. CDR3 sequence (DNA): TGCGCCAGCCATACAATGGGGACCGGGGAGCTGTTTTTT. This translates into CASHTMGTGELFF.

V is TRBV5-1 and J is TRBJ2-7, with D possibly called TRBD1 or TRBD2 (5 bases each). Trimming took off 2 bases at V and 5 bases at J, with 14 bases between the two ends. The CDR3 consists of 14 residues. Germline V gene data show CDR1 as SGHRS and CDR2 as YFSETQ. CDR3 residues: CASSFIGTGDEQYF. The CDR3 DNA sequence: TGCGCCAGCAGCTTTATCGGGACGGGTGACGAGCAGTACTTC.

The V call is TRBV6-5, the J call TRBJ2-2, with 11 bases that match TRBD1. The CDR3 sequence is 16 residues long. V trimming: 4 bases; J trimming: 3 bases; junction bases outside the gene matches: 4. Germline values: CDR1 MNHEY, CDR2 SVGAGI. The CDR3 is CASSLDRGRYTGELFF. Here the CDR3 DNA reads TGTGCCAGCAGTTTGGACAGGGGGCGATACACCGGGGAGCTGTTTTTT.

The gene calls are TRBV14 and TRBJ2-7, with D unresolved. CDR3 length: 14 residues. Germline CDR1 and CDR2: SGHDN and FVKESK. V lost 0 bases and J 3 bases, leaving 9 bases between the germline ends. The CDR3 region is CASSQESCSYEQYV. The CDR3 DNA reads TGTGCCAGCAGCCAAGAAAGTTGCAGCTACGAGCAGTACGTC.

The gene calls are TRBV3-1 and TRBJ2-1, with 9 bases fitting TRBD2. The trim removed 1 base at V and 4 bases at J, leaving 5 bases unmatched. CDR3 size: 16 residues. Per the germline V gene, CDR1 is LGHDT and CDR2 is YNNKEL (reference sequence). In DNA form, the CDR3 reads TGTGCCAGCAGCCAAGCGAGCGGGGGGACGTACAATGAGCAGTTCTTC. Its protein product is CASSQASGGTYNEQFF.

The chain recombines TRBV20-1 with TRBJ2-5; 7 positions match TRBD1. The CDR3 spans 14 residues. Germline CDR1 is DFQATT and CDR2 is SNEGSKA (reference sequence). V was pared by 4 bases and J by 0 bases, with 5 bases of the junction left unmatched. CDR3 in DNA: TGCAGTGCTACGGACAGGATCAACCAAGAGACCCAGTACTTC. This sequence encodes CSATDRINQETQYF.